The rows below give T cell receptor beta chains drawn from one sample of a study of cytomegalovirus exposure and HLA in healthy donors. Produced via immunoSEQ multiplex PCR; TCRdb's table is partial and in-frame only. This sample has tens of thousands of clones, with roughly 78% found just once. Source material: PBMCs. Receptors were obtained from a male donor in good health and CMV-seropositive. The conserved cysteine and the conserved F or W are not part of the CDR3 here.

15 TRBJ1-1 TRBV18 ASSPIMGTGLNTEAF
14 TRBJ1-2 TRBV25-1 ASSDPGQGGVYGYT
13 TRBJ2-1 TRBV6-5 ASSATGLAGFEQF
12 TRBJ2-7 TRBV5-1 ASSRLAGDREQY
13 TRBJ1-5 TRBV28 ASTPTGKGVQPQH
15 TRBJ2-3 TRBV7-3 ASSEGLAGGGADTQY
14 TRBJ1-5 TRBV28 ASRSPGQTVNQPQH
11 TRBJ1-1 TRBV6-1 ASGQYMNTEAF
13 TRBJ2-1 TRBV10-3 AISESGRVYNEQF
11 TRBJ2-7 TRBV2 ASSLQSSYEQY
12 TRBJ2-2 TRBV5-4 ASSPPSGSGELF
13 TRBJ1-1 TRBV6-5 ASSYHRQGATEAF
16 TRBJ2-3 TRBV21-1 ASSKERVSYSSTDTQY
14 TRBJ1-1 TRBV5-8 ASSLFKTVANTEAF
12 TRBJ2-7 TRBV6-1 ASRDTGGGYEQY
11 TRBJ2-5 TRBV2 ASKALSWETQY
16 TRBJ2-1 TRBV7-6 ASSLERTGSPLYNEQF
12 TRBJ1-1 TRBV6-1 ASSSTGEITEAF
12 TRBJ2-1 TRBV7-9 SSSLGQGPTEQF
11 TRBJ2-2 TRBV5-6 ASSRLARGELF
14 TRBJ2-5 TRBV21-1 ASSRQDKILQETQY
13 TRBJ2-7 TRBV25-1 ASSGPRDSTYEQY
12 TRBJ1-5 TRBV6-5 ASSYREGDQPQH
16 TRBJ1-2 TRBV5-6 ASSLGGQGVTQAYGYT
9 TRBJ2-5 TRBV28 ASSLSGTQY
11 TRBJ2-7 TRBV9 ASSPGSDYEQY
13 TRBJ2-1 TRBV7-3 ASSGGLAGYNEQF
12 TRBJ1-2 TRBV28 ASSGQGNLDGYT
14 TRBJ2-3 TRBV11-2 ASSARLAGGTDTQY
13 TRBJ2-7 TRBV19 ASSRQFTGNYEQY
14 TRBJ2-7 TRBV2 ASSLSLREDSYEQY
9 TRBJ2-5 TRBV20-1 SAREIGAQY
10 TRBJ2-1 TRBV19 ASRGGYNEQF
13 TRBJ2-7 TRBV5-4 ASSTDRGLSYEQY
13 TRBJ1-3 TRBV10-3 AIRLDRTTGNTIY
11 TRBJ1-5 TRBV14 ASSQDLRQPQH
11 TRBJ2-3 TRBV28 ASSDGAGYTQY
15 TRBJ2-7 TRBV9 ASSPLDVGHNLYEQY
13 TRBJ1-1 TRBV18 ASSLTKQGNTEAF
13 TRBJ1-2 TRBV28 ASSSPGQGVYGYT
11 TRBJ1-1 TRBV29-1 SANEGRGTEAF
12 TRBJ2-7 TRBV14 ASSLGGGSYEQY
14 TRBJ2-1 TRBV5-1 ASTTGLGSSYNEQF
12 TRBJ2-7 TRBV28 ASRLAGGDYEQY
12 TRBJ2-1 TRBV10-3 AISPGTGVDEQF
15 TRBJ2-2 TRBV7-3 ASSLARDRVFAGELF
14 TRBJ2-1 TRBV7-3 SSSPRLVAGADEQF
15 TRBJ2-2 TRBV9 ASSGRPQGVGTGELF
14 TRBJ2-1 TRBV6-5 ASSYSGTSGYNEQF
12 TRBJ2-7 TRBV7-8 ASSLAGGAGEQY
12 TRBJ2-7 TRBV29-1 SVVRDTSSYEQY
11 TRBJ2-7 TRBV29-1 SVGQGWAGEQY
12 TRBJ2-5 TRBV7-9 ASSRRTEQETQY
16 TRBJ2-1 TRBV7-9 ASSLLLAGGDPYNEQF
16 TRBJ2-3 TRBV7-3 ASSLQGTSGVYTDTQY
12 TRBJ2-7 TRBV5-4 ASSPRTGTYEQY
14 TRBJ2-7 TRBV6-5 ASSYLPGQLPYEQY
11 TRBJ2-1 TRBV6-5 ASSGRGYNEQF
11 TRBJ1-2 TRBV27 ASSFRGPYGYT
15 TRBJ2-5 TRBV9 ASSVDPGLAAKETQY